This TCR beta chain was observed in a study of blood T cell repertoires in COVID-19 (TCRdb year 2020). Looking at the study overall: Samples from collaborators originated in the United States, Italy and Spain and spanned both the acute and convalescent phases of COVID-19. The prospective study material was composed of cDNA or gDNA derived from T cells, B-cell-depleted T cells, or PBMCs. The dataset comprised deeply sampled blood TCRbeta repertoires from subjects exposed to, actively infected with, or recovered from COVID-19. The repertoires were released in a freely available public database intended as a resource for research on the immune response to SARS-CoV-2. The samples were drawn from two sources: the first 160 participants of the ongoing ImmuneRACE study, and about 1,300 subjects contributed by 6 global collaborators. A de-identified subject ID, COVID-19 status, age in years and sex were almost always included in the sample metadata. Where HLA class I and class II types were available, the types were taken from metadata supplied by the sample provider, not from assay-based typing.

Comments on this clone: What this receptor recognizes is not known. It has no much larger one-base neighbor in the sample; base qualities were not kept.

TCRbeta CDR3 regions were amplified from genomic DNA using the immunoSEQ Assay, a bias-controlled multiplex PCR. As for the authors' bioinformatics: The number of nucleated cells in each sample was estimated from the amplification of reference gene primers within the assay. To quantify the absolute abundance of each unique TCRbeta CDR3 rearrangement, sequence reads were collapsed and filtered. For each sample, productive Simpson clonality was calculated as the square root of Simpson's diversity index over productive rearrangements. TCRdb retrieved this table from immuneACCESS and kept in-frame rearrangements only. Not all clones are present; in checked studies, unresolved V genes account for under half, and no reason is known for the remainder. The V and J calls and clone size come from that table; D and trimming were worked out from the DNA. The sample has around 200,000 clones on record, 83% of them singletons. The ten largest clones capture around 1.3% of the sample.

One collaborating source in Seattle enrolled patients during active infection and followed them longitudinally through the course of disease. Each collaborating institution followed its own protocols to collect whole blood in K2EDTA tubes. For TCRbeta analysis, collaborator samples were shipped as frozen whole blood, as isolated PBMCs, or as DNA extracted from either sample type. Broader findings and caveats from the paper: The amount of clinical and demographic metadata varied by source and participant and was provided uncurated.

The CDR3 runs 16 residues from the cysteine to the phenylalanine. Only CDR3 DNA remains: 48 bases, in frame from the first base. After removal of 0 bases from V and 4 bases from J, the junction retains 4 bases not matched to a gene. Looking up the germline V gene yields CDR1 SNHLY and CDR2 FYNNEI. This TCR was sampled from a woman in her twenties or thirties with COVID-19, enrolled during active disease. The sequence is built from TRBV2 and TRBJ2-1, with 9 bases matching TRBD2. Sequences were obtained from peripheral blood. The nucleotides are TGTGCCAGCAGTGAAGCGACTAGCGGATATTACAATGAGCAGTTCTTC. This sequence encodes CASSEATSGYYNEQFF.